Each of the 2 T cell receptor beta chains below was sequenced from the same sample in a study of CD8 T cells in ankylosing spondylitis. Findings and caveats of the study: What seemed typical of ankylosing spondylitis blood was a TCR beta motif built from several highly homologous variants.

No antigen is known for these receptors. TCRdb re-analysed the 5' RACE reads in MiXCR, keeping a single row per CDR3 protein. The sample holds 700,000 to 1,000,000 distinct CDR3 sequences, 12% seen once. The material sequenced was blood, either unsorted or a sorted T cell fraction (not recorded which). These receptors came from a male donor with ankylosing spondylitis.

This clonotype came up a few times. The chain recombines TRBV5-1 with TRBJ2-5; 9 bases fit TRBD2. CDR1 SGHRS and CDR2 YFSETQ come from the germline V gene. V lost 0 bases, J lost 4 bases, and 7 bases stayed unmatched. The CDR3 contains 16 residues. The CDR3 sequence is CASSLAMIAGAETQYF. CDR3 in DNA: TGCGCCAGCAGCTTGGCCATGATAGCGGGAGCAGAGACCCAGTACTTC.

This clonotype was picked up a small number of times. The chain is built from TRBV6-2 or TRBV6-3 and TRBJ1-4; the D gene is possibly TRBD1 (6 bases). Trimming took 6 bases from V and 7 from J, leaving 15 bases between them. Germline CDR1 reads MNHEY; CDR2 reads SVGEGT. The CDR3 totals 14 residues. CDR3 in amino acids: CASSPDSRGEKLFF. The DNA for the CDR3 is TGTGCCAGCAGCCCGGACAGTAGGGGTGAAAAACTGTTTTTT.